This TCR beta chain was sequenced in a study of cytomegalovirus exposure and HLA in healthy donors. The CDR3 loop spans 11 amino acids. From germline, CDR1 is GTSNPN and CDR2 SVGIG (reference sequence). Study conclusions and caveats: In the analysis, some V segments, TRBV6-2 and TRBV6-3 included, were excluded as indistinguishable. CMV antigen specificity of a few CMV-associated chains was confirmed in vitro.

The PCR used 60 Vbeta and 13 Jbeta primers. Authors' analysis steps: In a later analysis, approximately 73 million unique TCR beta chains included roughly 11 million shared by two or more donors. Some clones are missing from TCRdb's copy, which holds only in-frame ones; the method was immunoSEQ multiplex PCR. The V and J calls and clone size come from that table; D and trimming were worked out from the DNA. The data show a few hundred thousand clones, roughly four fifths seen once. Points on this clone: Its antigen is not identified. The junction departs from the called germline gene at one end, perhaps through a read error.

The V gene is TRBV30, the J gene TRBJ2-7, with D possibly being TRBD2 (6 bases). The clonotype comes from a girl aged 2 to 9 in good health and CMV-seronegative. The sequenced material came from PBMCs. The CDR3 is CAWSVLGTPNF. The CDR3 bases are TGTGCCTGGAGTGTCCTCGGGACTCCTAACTTC. The variable domain in full, completed from reference TRBV30 and TRBJ2-7, reads SQTIHQWPATLVQPVGSPLSLECTVEGTSNPNLYWYRQAAGRGLQLLFYSVGIGQISSEVPQNLSASRPQDRQFILSSKKLLLSDSGFYLCAWSVLGTPNFGPGTRLTVT.